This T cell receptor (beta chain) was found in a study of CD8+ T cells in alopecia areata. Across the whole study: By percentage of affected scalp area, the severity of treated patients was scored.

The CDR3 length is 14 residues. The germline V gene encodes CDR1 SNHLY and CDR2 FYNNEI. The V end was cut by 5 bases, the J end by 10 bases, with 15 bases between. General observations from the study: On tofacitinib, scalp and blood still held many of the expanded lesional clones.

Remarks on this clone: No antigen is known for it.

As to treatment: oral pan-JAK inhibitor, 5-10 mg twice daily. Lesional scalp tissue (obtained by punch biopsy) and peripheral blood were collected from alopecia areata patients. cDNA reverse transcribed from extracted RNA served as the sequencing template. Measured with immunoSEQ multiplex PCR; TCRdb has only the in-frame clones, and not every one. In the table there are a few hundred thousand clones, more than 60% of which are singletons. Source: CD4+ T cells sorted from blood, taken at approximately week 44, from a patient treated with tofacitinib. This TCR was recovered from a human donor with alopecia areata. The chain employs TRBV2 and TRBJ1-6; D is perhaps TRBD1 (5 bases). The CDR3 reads CASSSGTIPSPLHF. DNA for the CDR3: TGTGCCAGCAGTTCCGGGACCATCCCGTCACCCCTCCACTTT.